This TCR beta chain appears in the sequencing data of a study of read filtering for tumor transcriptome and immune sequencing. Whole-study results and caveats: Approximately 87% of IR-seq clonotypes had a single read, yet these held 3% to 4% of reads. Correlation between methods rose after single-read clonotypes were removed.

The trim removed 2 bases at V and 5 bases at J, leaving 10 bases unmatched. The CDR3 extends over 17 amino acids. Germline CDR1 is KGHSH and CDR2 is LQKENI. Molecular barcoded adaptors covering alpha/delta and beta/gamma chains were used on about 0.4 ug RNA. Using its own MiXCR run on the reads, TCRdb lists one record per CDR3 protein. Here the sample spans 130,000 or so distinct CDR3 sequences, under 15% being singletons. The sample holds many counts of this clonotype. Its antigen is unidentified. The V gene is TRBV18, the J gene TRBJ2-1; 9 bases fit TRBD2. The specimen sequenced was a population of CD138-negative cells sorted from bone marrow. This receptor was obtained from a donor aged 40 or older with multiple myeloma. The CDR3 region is CASSPTLPGLANNEQFF. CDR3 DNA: TGTGCCAGCTCACCAACCCTACCGGGACTAGCAAACAATGAGCAGTTCTTC.